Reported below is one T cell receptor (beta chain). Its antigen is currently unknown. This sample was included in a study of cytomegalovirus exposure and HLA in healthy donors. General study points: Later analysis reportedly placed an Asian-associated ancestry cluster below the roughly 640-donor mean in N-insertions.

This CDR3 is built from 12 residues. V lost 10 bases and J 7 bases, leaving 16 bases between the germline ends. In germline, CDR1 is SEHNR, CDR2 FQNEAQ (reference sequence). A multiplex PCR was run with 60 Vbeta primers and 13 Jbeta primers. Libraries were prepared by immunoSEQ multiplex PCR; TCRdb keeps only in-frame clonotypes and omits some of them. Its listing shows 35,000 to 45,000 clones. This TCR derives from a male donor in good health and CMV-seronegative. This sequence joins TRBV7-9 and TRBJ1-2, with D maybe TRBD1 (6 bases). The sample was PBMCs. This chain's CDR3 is CATRGGVGGYTF. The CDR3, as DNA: TGTGCCACCCGAGGGGGAGTGGGTGGCTACACCTTC.